This TCR beta chain was recovered during a study of technical replicates of blood from a few donors. TCRdb's copy holds only in-frame clones and misses some; the assay was immunoSEQ multiplex PCR. Here the sample spans 79,000 or so clones, just under 95% being singletons. This clone was observed a handful of times. CDR1 is SNHLY, CDR2 FYNNEI, per germline. CDR3 size: 13 residues. V was pared by 6 bases and J by 5 bases, with 3 bases of the junction left unmatched. Sequencing used T cells isolated from PBMCs. The V gene is TRBV2, the J gene TRBJ1-5; 8 bases are a match to TRBD1. The TCR comes from a human donor in good health. The DNA for the CDR3 is TGTGCCAGCAGAGGACAGGGCTATCAGCCCCAGCATTTT. Encoded protein: CASRGQGYQPQHF.